This record concerns one T cell receptor (beta chain) sequence. This entry comes from a study of blood T cell repertoires in COVID-19. Study-wide context: The origin of the acute and convalescent COVID-19 samples was the United States, Italy and Spain. Nucleic acid was either cDNA or gDNA, and it came from T cells, B-cell-depleted T cells, or PBMCs.

The J segment lost 3 bases and the V segment lost 5 bases, leaving 8 bases of the junction unmatched. The CDR3 spans 15 residues. The germline V gene encodes CDR1 SEHNR and CDR2 FQNEAQ (reference sequence). Membership in each cohort depended on participant-reported clinical history. As handled by the study authors: How many nucleated cells were present was estimated from reference gene primer amplification. This table comes from immunoSEQ multiplex PCR, and its TCRdb copy is limited to in-frame clones, with some not included. D and trimming were read from the DNA, whereas the V and J calls and clone size are those reported in that table. The profile shows roughly 260,000 clones, roughly 87% of them singletons.

Sequencing was carried out using PBMCs or T cells enriched from blood (not recorded which). The gene calls are TRBV7-9 and TRBJ1-2, with 8 bases fitting TRBD1. The clonotype was recovered from a woman under 40 with acute COVID-19. The CDR3 nucleotides are TGTGCCAGCAGCGGCCGACAGGGGTGGGACTATGGCTACACCTTC. This encodes CASSGRQGWDYGYTF.